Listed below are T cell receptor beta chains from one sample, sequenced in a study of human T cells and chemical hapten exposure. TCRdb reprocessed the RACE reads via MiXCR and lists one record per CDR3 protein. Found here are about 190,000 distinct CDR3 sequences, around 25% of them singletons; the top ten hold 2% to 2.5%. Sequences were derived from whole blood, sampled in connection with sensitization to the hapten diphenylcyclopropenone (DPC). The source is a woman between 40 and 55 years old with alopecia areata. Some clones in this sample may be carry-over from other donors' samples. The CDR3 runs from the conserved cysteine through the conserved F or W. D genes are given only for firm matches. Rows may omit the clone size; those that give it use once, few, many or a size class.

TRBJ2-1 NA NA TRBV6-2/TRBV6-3 TGTGCCAGCAGTTACGGTATAGCGGAGCAGTTCTTC CASSYGIAEQFF
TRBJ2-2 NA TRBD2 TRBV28 TGTGCCAGCAGCCTCTACGGACTAGCGGGGACCGGGGAGCTGTTTTTT CASSLYGLAGTGELFF
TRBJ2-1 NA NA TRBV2 TGTGCCAGCAGTGGTTGGGGTTCCTCCAATGAGCAGTTCTTC CASSGWGSSNEQFF
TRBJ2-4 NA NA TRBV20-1 TGCAGTGCTAGAGAGGGCGTGGGAAACATTCAGTACTTC CSAREGVGNIQYF
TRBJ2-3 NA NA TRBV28 TGTGCCAGCAGTTTTTTAGGGCGGGACACAGATACGCAGTATTTT CASSFLGRDTDTQYF
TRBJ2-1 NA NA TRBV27 TGTGCCAGCAGTTTACGGGGATACTACAATGAGCAGTTCTTC CASSLRGYYNEQFF
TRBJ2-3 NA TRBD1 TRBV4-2 TGTGCCAGCAGCCATGGACAGGACCGCACAGATACGCAGTATTTT CASSHGQDRTDTQYF
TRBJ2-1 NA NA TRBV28 TGTGCCAGCAGGGCTCCTAGTAACTTCAATGAGCAGTTCTTC CASRAPSNFNEQFF
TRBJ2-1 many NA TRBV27 TGTGCCAGCAGTTTATCCTCTAGCCCCATTTACAATGAGCAGTTCTTC CASSLSSSPIYNEQFF
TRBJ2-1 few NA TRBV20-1 TGCAGTGCTAGCCTACGAGAGAGGTATGGTGAGCAGTTCTTC CSASLRERYGEQFF
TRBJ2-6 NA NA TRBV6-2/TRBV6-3 TGTGCCAGCTCTGTGGCGGAAAGCTCTGGGGCCAACGTCCTGACTTTC CASSVAESSGANVLTF
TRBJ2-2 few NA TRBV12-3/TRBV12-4 TGTGCCAGCAGTTTACCGGGGGCCGGGGAGCTGTTTTTT CASSLPGAGELFF
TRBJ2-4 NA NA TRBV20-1 TGCAGCCTAAGGCAGCTAGCCAAAAACATTCAGTACTTC CSLRQLAKNIQYF
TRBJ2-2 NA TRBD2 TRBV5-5 TGTGCCAGCAGCTGGACTAGCGGGAGGAACGGGGAGCTGTTTTTT CASSWTSGRNGELFF
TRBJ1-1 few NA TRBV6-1 TGTGCCAGCAATACGCTGATGAACACTGAAGCTTTCTTT CASNTLMNTEAFF
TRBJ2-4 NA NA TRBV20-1 TGCAGTGCTAGAGATTTGGGAGCCGTGGGCAAAAACATTCAGTACTTC CSARDLGAVGKNIQYF
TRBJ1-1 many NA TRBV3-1 TGTGCCAGCAGCCAGGGGGACACTGAAGCTTTCTTT CASSQGDTEAFF
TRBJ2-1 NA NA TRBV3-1 TGTGCCAGCAGCCACCGGGACTTTAGCCGCAATGAGCAGTTCTTC CASSHRDFSRNEQFF
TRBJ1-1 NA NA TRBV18 TGTGCCAGCTCACCGAGAACCATGCCCAGGGGAGGGACTGAAGCTTTCTTT CASSPRTMPRGGTEAFF
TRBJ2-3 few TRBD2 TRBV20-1 TGCAGTGCTAGAGAACATAGCGGGAGAGGAGATACGCAGTATTTT CSAREHSGRGDTQYF
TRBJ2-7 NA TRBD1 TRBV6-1 TGTGCCAGCAGTGAACAGGGGGACTCCTACGAGCAGTACTTC CASSEQGDSYEQYF
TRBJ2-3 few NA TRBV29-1 TGCAGCGTTCCCCCAGGGGCTGACACAGATACGCAGTATTTT CSVPPGADTDTQYF
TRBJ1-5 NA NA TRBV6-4 TGTGCCAGCAGTGAGAGGGGCCGCCTACCGCGCTATCAGCCCCAGCATTTT CASSERGRLPRYQPQHF
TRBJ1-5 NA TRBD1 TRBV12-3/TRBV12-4 TGTGCCAGCAGTATAGGACAGGGGTATCAGCCCCAGCATTTT CASSIGQGYQPQHF
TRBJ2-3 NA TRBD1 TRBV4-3 TGCGCCAGCAGCCAAGTCACAGGGGGCGTCGCAGATACGCAGTATTTT CASSQVTGGVADTQYF
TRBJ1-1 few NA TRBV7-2 TGTGCCAGCAGCTTAGCGCTGGGGTCGGGCACTGAAGCTTTCTTT CASSLALGSGTEAFF
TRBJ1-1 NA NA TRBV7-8 TGTGCCAGCAGCTTATCCGGGGGAGCGAACACTGAAGCTTTCTTT CASSLSGGANTEAFF
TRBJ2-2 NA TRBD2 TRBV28 TGTGCCAGCAGCTTGTCGTGGCTAGCGGAGAACACCGGGGAGCTGTTTTTT CASSLSWLAENTGELFF